This TCR beta chain is from a study of T cell repertoires in cytomegalovirus infection. Study-wide results and caveats: Summed frequency of public TCR beta families distinguished CMV carriers with the relevant HLA.

This CDR3 region has 12 residues. The ends were cut back, 1 base at V and 10 bases at J, with 8 bases in the middle. The germline V gene encodes CDR1 LNHNV and CDR2 YYDKDF (reference sequence). One entry per CDR3 protein results from TCRdb running MiXCR on the reads. The sample holds under 300,000 distinct CDR3 sequences; about 12% are singletons and the top ten take approximately 1.6%. Of note for this clonotype: The antigen remains undetermined.

The receptor's source is a human donor in good health (CMV status not recorded). Some clones in this sample may be carry-over from other donors' samples. The specimen was PBMCs. The chain uses TRBV15 and TRBJ1-3; D is unclear. The CDR3 here is CATSRAEGTIYF. CDR3 in DNA: TGTGCCACCAGCAGAGCCGAAGGGACCATATATTTT.